What follows is one T cell receptor beta chain and its context. Antigen unknown. From the reads, TCRdb called clonotypes with MiXCR, one entry per CDR3 protein. The table lists 640,000 or so distinct CDR3 sequences, around 35% of them singletons. The data were obtained in a study of T cell repertoires in cytomegalovirus infection. As for the study in general: Public TCR beta signatures were indicative of both CMV infection and a matching HLA type.

The ends lost 4 bases at V and 6 bases at J; junction bases unmatched: 11. The CDR3 totals 15 residues. Per germline, CDR1 SGHTA and CDR2 FQGNSA. Source: cultured PBMCs, taken from culture after CMV antigen stimulation. The receptor was derived from a human donor in good health (CMV status not recorded). Some clones in this sample may be carry-over from other donors' samples. The chain links TRBV7-2 to TRBJ2-7, with 8 bases lining up with TRBD2. This CDR3 reads CASSSRSGGVGEQYF. In nucleotides, the CDR3 is TGTGCCAGCAGCTCCCGGAGCGGGGGTGTAGGCGAGCAGTACTTC.